These 6 T cell receptor beta chains came from one sample sequenced in a study of blood T cell repertoires in COVID-19. TCRdb's table, derived via immunoSEQ multiplex PCR, lists solely in-frame clones and lacks some. The sample shows approximately 350,000 clones, 85% to 90% of them seen only once. Input material: peripheral blood. The receptors come from a woman between 45 and 60 years old with COVID-19, enrolled during active disease.

The rearrangement joins TRBV19 to TRBJ2-1; a weak D match, TRBD1 (5 bases). CDR3 length: 13 residues. Trimming cost V 6 bases and J 0 bases, with 6 bases left between them. The germline V gene encodes CDR1 LNHDA and CDR2 SQIVND (reference sequence). CDR3 sequence reads: CASRTASYNEQFF. CDR3 in DNA: TGTGCCAGTAGGACAGCCTCCTACAATGAGCAGTTCTTC.

The chain combines TRBV5-4 with TRBJ1-1; 10 bases align to TRBD1. Germline V CDR1 and CDR2: SGHNT, YYREEE (reference sequence). V gave up 4 bases and J gave up 1 base; unmatched junction bases: 4. The CDR3 has 15 amino acids. CDR3 nucleotide sequence: TGTGCCAGCAGCCCTTGGACAGGGGGGAACACTGAAGCTTTCTTT. Translating it yields CASSPWTGGNTEAFF.

J is TRBJ2-7 and V is TRBV27; 7 nucleotides agree with TRBD2. The CDR3 spans 13 residues. Trimming removed 3 bases from V and 4 bases from J; junction bases left unmatched: 3. Germline CDR1 MNHEY, CDR2 SMNVEV (reference sequence). CDR3 sequence (DNA): TGTGCCAGCAGTTTTCGGGGGGAGTACGAGCAGTACTTC. Translation: CASSFRGEYEQYF.

The V and J genes are TRBV19 and TRBJ2-2; TRBD1 matches 11 bases. Germline V gene sequence: CDR1 LNHDA, CDR2 SQIVND (reference sequence). The CDR3 is 18 amino acids. With V trimmed by 7 bases and J by 4 bases, 14 bases remained unmatched. The CDR3 loop reads CASTGRDRGKIGTGELFF. The CDR3 region has the DNA TGTGCCAGTACCGGGAGGGACAGGGGGAAGATCGGCACCGGGGAGCTGTTTTTT.

This rearrangement joins TRBV7-2 to TRBJ1-2; a possible D gene is TRBD1 (5 bases). CDR3 length: 15 amino acids. Germline CDR1 SGHTA, CDR2 FQGNSA. Trimming shortened V by 2 bases and J by 2 bases, and 12 bases separated the two germline ends. This CDR3 reads CASSLQGEMNYGYTF. The CDR3, as DNA: TGTGCCAGCAGCTTACAGGGTGAAATGAACTATGGCTACACCTTC.

As DNA, the CDR3 is TGCGCCAGCAGCCAAGAGCCCCTCGAGCTAGCGGGAAAGAATGAGCAGTTCTTC. Translation gives CASSQEPLELAGKNEQFF. The rearrangement links TRBV4-1 to TRBJ2-1, with 9 bases that match TRBD2. The CDR3 contains 18 residues. V lost 0 bases and J lost 7; bases outside the gene matches: 13. The germline V gene encodes CDR1 MGHRA and CDR2 YSYEKL.